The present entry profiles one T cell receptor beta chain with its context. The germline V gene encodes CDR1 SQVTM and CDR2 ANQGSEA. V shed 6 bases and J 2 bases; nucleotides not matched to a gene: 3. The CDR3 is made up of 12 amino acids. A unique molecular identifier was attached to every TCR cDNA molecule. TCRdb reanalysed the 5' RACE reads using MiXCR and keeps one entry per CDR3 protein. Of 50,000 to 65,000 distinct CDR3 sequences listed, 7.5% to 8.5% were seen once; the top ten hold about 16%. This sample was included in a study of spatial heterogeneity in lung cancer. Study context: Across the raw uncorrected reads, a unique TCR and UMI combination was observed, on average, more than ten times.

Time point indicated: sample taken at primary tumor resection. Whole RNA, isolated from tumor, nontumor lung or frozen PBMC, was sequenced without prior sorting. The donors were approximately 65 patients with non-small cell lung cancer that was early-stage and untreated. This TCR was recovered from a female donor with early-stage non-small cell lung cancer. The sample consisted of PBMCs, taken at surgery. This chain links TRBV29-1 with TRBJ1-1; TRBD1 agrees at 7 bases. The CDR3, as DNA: TGCAGCGTGGTAGGGGGCAACACTGAAGCTTTCTTT. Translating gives CSVVGGNTEAFF.